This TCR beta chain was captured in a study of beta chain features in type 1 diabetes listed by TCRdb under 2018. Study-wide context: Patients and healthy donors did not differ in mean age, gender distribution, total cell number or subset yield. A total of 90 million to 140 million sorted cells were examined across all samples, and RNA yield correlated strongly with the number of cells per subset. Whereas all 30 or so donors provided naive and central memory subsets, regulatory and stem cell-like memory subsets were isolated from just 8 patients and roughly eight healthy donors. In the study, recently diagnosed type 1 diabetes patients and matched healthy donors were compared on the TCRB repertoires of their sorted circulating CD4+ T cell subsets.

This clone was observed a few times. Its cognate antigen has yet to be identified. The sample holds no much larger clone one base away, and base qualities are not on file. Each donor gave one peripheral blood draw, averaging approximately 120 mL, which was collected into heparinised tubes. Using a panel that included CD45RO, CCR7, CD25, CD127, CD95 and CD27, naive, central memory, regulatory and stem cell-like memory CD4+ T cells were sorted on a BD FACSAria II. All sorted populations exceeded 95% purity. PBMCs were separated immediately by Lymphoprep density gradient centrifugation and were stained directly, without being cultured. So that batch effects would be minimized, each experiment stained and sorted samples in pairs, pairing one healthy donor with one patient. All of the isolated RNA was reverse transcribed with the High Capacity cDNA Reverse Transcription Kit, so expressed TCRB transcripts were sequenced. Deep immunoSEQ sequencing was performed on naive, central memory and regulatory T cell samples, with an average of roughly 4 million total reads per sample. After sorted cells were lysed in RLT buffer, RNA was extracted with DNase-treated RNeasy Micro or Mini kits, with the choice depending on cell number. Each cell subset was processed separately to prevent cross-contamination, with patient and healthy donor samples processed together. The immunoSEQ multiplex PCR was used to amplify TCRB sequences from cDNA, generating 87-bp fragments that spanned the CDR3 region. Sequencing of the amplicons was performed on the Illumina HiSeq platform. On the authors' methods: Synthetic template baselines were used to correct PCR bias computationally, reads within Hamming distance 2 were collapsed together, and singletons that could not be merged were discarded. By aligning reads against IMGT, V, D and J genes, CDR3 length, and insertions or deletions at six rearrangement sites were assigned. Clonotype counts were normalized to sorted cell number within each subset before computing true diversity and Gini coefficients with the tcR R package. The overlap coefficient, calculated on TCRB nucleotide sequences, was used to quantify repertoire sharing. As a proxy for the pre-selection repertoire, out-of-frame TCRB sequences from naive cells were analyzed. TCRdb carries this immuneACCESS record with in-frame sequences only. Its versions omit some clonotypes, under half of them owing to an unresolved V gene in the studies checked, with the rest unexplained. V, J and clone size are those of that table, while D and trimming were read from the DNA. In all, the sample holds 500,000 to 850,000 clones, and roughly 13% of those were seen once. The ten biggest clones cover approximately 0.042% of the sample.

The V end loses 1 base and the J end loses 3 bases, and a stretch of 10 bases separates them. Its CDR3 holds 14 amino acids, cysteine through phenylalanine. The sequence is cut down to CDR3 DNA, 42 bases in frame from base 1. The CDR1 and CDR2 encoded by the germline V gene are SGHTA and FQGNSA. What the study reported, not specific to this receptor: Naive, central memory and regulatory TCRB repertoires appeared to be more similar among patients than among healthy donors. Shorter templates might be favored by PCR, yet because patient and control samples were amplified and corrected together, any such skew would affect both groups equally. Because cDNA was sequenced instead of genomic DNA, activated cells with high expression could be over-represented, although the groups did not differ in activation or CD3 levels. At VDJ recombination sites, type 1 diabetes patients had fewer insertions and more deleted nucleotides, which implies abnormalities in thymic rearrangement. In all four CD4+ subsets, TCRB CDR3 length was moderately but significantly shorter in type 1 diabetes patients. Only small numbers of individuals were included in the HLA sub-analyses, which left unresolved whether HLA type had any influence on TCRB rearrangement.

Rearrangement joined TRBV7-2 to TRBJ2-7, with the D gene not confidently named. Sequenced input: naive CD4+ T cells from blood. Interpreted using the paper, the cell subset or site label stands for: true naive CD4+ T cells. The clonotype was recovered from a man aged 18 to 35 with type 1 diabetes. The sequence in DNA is TGTGCCAGCAGCTTAGGGGTCGGTAACTACGAGCAGTACTTC. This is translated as CASSLGVGNYEQYF. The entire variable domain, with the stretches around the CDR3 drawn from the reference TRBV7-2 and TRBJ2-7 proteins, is GAGVSQSPSNKVTEKGKDVELRCDPISGHTALYWYRQSLGQGLEFLIYFQGNSAPDKSGLPSDRFSAERTGGSVSTLTIQRTQQEDSAVYLCASSLGVGNYEQYFGPGTRLTVT.